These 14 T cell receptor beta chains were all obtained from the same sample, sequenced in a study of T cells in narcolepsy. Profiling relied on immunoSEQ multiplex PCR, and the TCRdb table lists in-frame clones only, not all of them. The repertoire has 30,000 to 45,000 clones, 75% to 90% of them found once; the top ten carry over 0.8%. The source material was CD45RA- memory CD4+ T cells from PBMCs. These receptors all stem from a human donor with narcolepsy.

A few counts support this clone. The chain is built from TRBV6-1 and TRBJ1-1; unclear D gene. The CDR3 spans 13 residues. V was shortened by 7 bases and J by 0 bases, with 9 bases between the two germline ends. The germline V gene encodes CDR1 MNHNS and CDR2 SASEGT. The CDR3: CASKRSMNTEAFF. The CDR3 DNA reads TGTGCCAGCAAGAGGAGTATGAACACTGAAGCTTTCTTT.

CDR3 amino acids: CASSAGSGETQYF. The CDR3, as DNA: TGTGCCAGCTCAGCCGGTTCGGGAGAGACCCAGTACTTC. The V gene is TRBV18, the J gene TRBJ2-5, with unresolved D. In germline, CDR1 is KGHSH, CDR2 LQKENI. The CDR3 spans 13 residues. V was trimmed by 5 bases and J by 4 bases, leaving 11 bases between them. Full variable domain (remainder filled in from reference TRBV18 and TRBJ2-5): NAGVMQNPRHLVRRRGQEARLRCSPMKGHSHVYWYRQLPEEGLKFMVYLQKENIIDESGMPKERFSAEFPKEGPSILRIQQVVRGDSAAYFCASSAGSGETQYFGPGTRLLVL.

The CDR3 here is CASSQSGGLAATSYEQYF. The DNA for the CDR3 is TGCGCCAGCAGTCAATCGGGGGGACTAGCGGCTACCTCCTACGAGCAGTACTTC. The chain couples TRBV23-1 to TRBJ2-7; the match to TRBD2 covers 11 bases. TRBV23-1 is noted as an ORF with a role that remains uncertain. V was pared by 0 bases and J by 0 bases, with 7 bases of the junction left unmatched. This CDR3 spans 18 amino acids.

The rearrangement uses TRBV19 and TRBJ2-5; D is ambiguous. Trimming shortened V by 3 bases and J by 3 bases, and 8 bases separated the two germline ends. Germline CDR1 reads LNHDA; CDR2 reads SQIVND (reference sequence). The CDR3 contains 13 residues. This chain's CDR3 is CASSIRPKETQYF. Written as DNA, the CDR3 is TGTGCCAGTAGTATCAGACCCAAAGAGACCCAGTACTTC.

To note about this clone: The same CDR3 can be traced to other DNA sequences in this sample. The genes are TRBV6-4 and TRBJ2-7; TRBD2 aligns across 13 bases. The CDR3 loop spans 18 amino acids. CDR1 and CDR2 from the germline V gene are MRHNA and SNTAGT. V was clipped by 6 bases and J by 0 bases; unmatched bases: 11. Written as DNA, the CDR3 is TGTGCCAGCAGCGGAGTACTAGCGGGGGGGGAGAGCTCCTACGAGCAGTACTTC. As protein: CASSGVLAGGESSYEQYF.

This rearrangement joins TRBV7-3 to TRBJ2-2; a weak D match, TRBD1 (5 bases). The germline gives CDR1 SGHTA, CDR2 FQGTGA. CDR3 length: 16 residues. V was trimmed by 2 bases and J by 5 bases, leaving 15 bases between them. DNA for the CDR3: TGTGCCAGCAGCTTATTCAGGACACCTTATACCGGGGAGCTGTTTTTT. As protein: CASSLFRTPYTGELFF.

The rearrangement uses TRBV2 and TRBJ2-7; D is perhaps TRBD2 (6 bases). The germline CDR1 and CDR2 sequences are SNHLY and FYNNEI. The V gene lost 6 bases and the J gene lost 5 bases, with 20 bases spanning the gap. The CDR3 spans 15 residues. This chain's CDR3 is CASRPGVDPLDEQYF. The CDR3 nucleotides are TGTGCCAGCAGGCCGGGGGTAGACCCGCTAGACGAGCAGTACTTC.

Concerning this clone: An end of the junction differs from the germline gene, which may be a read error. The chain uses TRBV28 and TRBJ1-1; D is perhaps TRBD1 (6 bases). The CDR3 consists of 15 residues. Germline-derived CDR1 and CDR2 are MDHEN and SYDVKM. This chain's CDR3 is CAGSFRSRRQAEAFF. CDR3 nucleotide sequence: TGTGCCGGCAGTTTCCGATCCCGACGACAGGCCGAAGCTTTCTTT. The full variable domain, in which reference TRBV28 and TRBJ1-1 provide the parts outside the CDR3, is DVKVTQSSRYLVKRTGEKVFLECVQDMDHENMFWYRQDPGLGLRLIYFSYDVKMKEKGDIPEGYSVSREKKERFSLILESASTNQTSMYLCAGSFRSRRQAEAFFGQGTRLTVV.

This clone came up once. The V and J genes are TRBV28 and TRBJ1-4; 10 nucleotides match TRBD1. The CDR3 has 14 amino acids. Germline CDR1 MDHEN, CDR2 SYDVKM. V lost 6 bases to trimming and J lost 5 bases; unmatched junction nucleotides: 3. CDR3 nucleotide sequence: TGTGCCAGCAGCCAGGACAGGGGGAATGAAAAACTGTTTTTT. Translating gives CASSQDRGNEKLFF.

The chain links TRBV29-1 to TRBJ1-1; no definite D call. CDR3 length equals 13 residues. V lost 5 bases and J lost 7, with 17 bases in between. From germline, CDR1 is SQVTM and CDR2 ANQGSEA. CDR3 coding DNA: TGCAGCGTTTCAAGGGCCTCTAAGAGTGAAGCTTTCTTT. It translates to CSVSRASKSEAFF.

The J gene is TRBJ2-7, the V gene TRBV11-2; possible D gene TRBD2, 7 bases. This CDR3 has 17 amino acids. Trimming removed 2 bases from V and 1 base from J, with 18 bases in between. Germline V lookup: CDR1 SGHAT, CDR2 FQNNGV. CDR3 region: CASSLRDGGRKSYEQYF. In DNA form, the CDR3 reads TGTGCCAGCAGCTTACGTGACGGGGGGCGTAAATCCTACGAGCAGTACTTC.

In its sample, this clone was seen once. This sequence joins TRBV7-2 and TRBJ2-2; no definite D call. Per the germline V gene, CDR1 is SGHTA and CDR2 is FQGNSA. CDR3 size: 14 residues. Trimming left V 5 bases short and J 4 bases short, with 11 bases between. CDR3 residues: CASSPPSFTGELFF. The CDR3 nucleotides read TGTGCCAGCAGCCCCCCGTCATTCACCGGGGAGCTGTTTTTT.

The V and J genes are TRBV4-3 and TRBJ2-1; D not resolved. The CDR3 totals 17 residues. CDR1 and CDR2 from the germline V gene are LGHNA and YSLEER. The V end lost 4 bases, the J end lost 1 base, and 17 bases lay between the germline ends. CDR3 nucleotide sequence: TGCGCCAGCAGCCGGAGTCAAGGGCAATTATCCTACAATGAGCAGTTCTTC. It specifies CASSRSQGQLSYNEQFF.

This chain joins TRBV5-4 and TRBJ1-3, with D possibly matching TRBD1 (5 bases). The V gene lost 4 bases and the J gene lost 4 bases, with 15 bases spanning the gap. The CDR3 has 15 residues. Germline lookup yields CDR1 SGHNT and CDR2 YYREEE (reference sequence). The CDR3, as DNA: TGTGCCAGCAGCACTACAGGTGTTTCGGGAAACACCATATATTTT. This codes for CASSTTGVSGNTIYF.